Detailed here is one T cell receptor beta chain. These data belong to a study of blood T cell repertoires in COVID-19. As for the study in general: T cells, B-cell-depleted T cells, or PBMCs supplied cDNA or gDNA.

Cohort allocation depended upon clinical history that participants reported. In germline, CDR1 is SGHNT, CDR2 YYREEE (reference sequence). This CDR3 is 17 amino acids long. Trimming took 4 bases from V and 0 from J; bases not matched to a gene: 8. Sequenced by immunoSEQ multiplex PCR; TCRdb stores in-frame clones only, minus some. The sample carries approximately 260,000 clones, 70% to 90% recorded once. Sequencing was done on a sample of PBMCs or T cells enriched from blood (not recorded which). The source is a woman between 45 and 60 years old who had been exposed to COVID-19. This chain connects TRBV5-4 to TRBJ2-2, with 8 bases identical to TRBD2. The DNA of the CDR3 is TGTGCCAGCAGCCCCGGTGCAGCGGGGGCGAACACCGGGGAGCTGTTTTTT. Translating gives CASSPGAAGANTGELFF.